The T cell receptor (beta chain) described here comes from a study of OX40 agonist ivuxolimab in advanced cancers. The wider study: Partial responses occurred in three patients (one hepatocellular carcinoma, two cutaneous melanoma). General study points: Determination of antigen specificity was not performed for the expanded peripheral T cells. Some nonresponders additionally presented with little normalized T-cell clonal expansion.

Profiled with immunoSEQ multiplex PCR; TCRdb holds only in-frame clones, not every one. The table shows 50,000 or so clones, with about 85% occurring only once. About this clone: What it binds is unknown.

The CDR3 totals 13 residues. V lost 3 bases to trimming and J lost 3 bases, with 9 bases between them. The germline gives CDR1 SGHVS, CDR2 FQNEAQ. Here the sequenced sample was CD4+ or CD8+ T cells sorted from blood, taken in a trial of the OX40 agonist ivuxolimab. The sequence was obtained from an adult with an advanced solid tumor such as melanoma, head and neck, liver or kidney cancer. The chain carries TRBV7-8 and TRBJ2-7; D remains ambiguous. The CDR3 is CASSFGPLYEQYF. The CDR3 nucleotides read TGTGCCAGCAGCTTTGGACCTCTCTACGAGCAGTACTTC.